One sample yielded the 10 T cell receptor beta chains listed below, sequenced in a study of T cells expressing NK-cell markers. TCRdb reprocessed the 5' RACE reads and stores each CDR3 protein as one record, lacking DNA. The listing records hundreds of thousands of distinct CDR3 sequences. The sequenced sample was blood T cells: a sorted CD56 or NKG2C T cell subset, CD4+ or CD8+ T cells, or bulk PBMC T cells (not recorded which). These receptors were collected from a woman between 18 and 69 years old in good health.

This chain uses TRBV29-1 with TRBJ2-7. Germline-derived CDR1 and CDR2 are SQVTM and ANQGSEA. The CDR3 is made up of 12 amino acids. The CDR3 loop is CSAKGDWYEQYF.

V gene TRBV3-1 combines with J gene TRBJ2-7. Germline-derived CDR1 and CDR2 are LGHDT and YNNKEL (reference sequence). This CDR3 is built from 14 residues. The CDR3 protein is CASSQEGDGYEQYF.

The rearrangement links TRBV20-1 to TRBJ2-7; TCRdb calls TRBD1, which cannot be checked without DNA. Per germline, CDR1 DFQATT and CDR2 SNEGSKA (reference sequence). The CDR3 has 16 amino acids. This CDR3 is CSASSPGTPISYEQYF.

This chain links TRBV20-1 with TRBJ2-2; TCRdb's D gene call, TRBD1, goes unchecked for lack of DNA. The CDR3 is 16 residues long. Germline CDR1 and CDR2: DFQATT and SNEGSKA (reference sequence). The CDR3 loop is CSAPTTGAPNTGELFF.

This chain links TRBV18 with TRBJ1-4; TCRdb outputs TRBD1, but without DNA this stays unchecked. This CDR3 has 18 residues. Germline V CDR1 and CDR2: KGHSH, LQKENI. The CDR3 spells CASSDGTGKGATNEKLFF.

The chain recombines TRBV7-2 with TRBJ2-5; there is no DNA to check the TCRdb D call of TRBD1. The germline V gene has CDR1 SGHTA and CDR2 FQGNSA. The CDR3 loop spans 15 amino acids. This chain's CDR3 is CASSLRRGIQETQYF.

The V gene is TRBV27, the J gene TRBJ2-3; TCRdb's D call, TRBD2, is unchecked because there is no DNA. Germline assignment: CDR1 MNHEY and CDR2 SMNVEV (reference sequence). The CDR3 length is 15 residues. The CDR3 sequence: CASRLSGRSTDTQYF.

The chain employs TRBV28 and TRBJ2-2; TCRdb lists TRBD1, though no DNA is available to test this call. The CDR3 covers 15 residues. In germline, CDR1 is MDHEN, CDR2 SYDVKM. The CDR3: CASSPGTLNTGELFF.

This rearrangement joins TRBV18 to TRBJ2-5; with no DNA, the TCRdb D assignment of TRBD1 cannot be verified. This CDR3 contains 14 residues. Germline lookup yields CDR1 KGHSH and CDR2 LQKENI. The CDR3 loop reads CASSPGTHGETQYF.

This chain joins TRBV20-1 and TRBJ2-7. Germline-derived CDR1 and CDR2 are DFQATT and SNEGSKA (reference sequence). This CDR3 comprises 13 residues. CDR3 protein: CSAKSGYSYEQYF.